The TCR beta chain described here comes from a study of blood T cell repertoires in COVID-19. Study in general: Both acute and convalescent COVID-19 samples were obtained from the United States, Italy and Spain. Sources were T cells, B-cell-depleted T cells, or PBMCs; the material itself was cDNA or gDNA.

To note about this clone: A junction end diverges from the germline sequence, so it may reflect a read error.

In the original analysis: Reference gene primer amplification yielded estimated nucleated cell counts. Produced via immunoSEQ multiplex PCR; TCRdb's table is partial and in-frame only. V and J calls and clone size are copied from that table; D and trimming were computed from the DNA. The sample comprises about 160,000 clones, 85% of which are singletons, and 3% to 4% rests with the top ten. Germline-derived CDR1 and CDR2 are MNHEY and SVGAGI. There are 12 residues in the CDR3. This receptor was identified in a human donor with acute or convalescent COVID-19. The donor label of this sample is uncertain. The source material was peripheral blood. The V gene is TRBV6-5, the J gene TRBJ1-1, with D unclear. CDR3 DNA sequence: TGTGCCAGCAGCGCCGGAGGCGTACGACCGCAATTT. It yields the protein CASSAGGVRPQF.